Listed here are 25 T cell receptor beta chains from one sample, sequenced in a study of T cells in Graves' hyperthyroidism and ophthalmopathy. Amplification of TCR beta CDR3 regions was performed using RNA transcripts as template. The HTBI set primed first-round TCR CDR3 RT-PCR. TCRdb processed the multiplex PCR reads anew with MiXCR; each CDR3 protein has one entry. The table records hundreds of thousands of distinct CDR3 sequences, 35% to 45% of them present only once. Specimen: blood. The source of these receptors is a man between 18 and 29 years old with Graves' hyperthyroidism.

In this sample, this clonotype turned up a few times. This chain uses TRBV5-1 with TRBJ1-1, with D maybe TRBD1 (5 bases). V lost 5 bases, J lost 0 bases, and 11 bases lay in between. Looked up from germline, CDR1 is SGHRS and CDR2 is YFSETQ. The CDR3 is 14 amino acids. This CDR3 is CASRLGHLNTEAFF. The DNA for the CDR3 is TGCGCCAGCAGACTTGGACACCTGAACACTGAAGCTTTCTTT. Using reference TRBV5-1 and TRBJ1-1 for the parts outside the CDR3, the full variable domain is KAGVTQTPRYLIKTRGQQVTLSCSPISGHRSVSWYQQTPGQGLQFLFEYFSETQRNKGNFPGRFSGRQFSNSRSEMNVSTLELGDSALYLCASRLGHLNTEAFFGQGTRLTVV.

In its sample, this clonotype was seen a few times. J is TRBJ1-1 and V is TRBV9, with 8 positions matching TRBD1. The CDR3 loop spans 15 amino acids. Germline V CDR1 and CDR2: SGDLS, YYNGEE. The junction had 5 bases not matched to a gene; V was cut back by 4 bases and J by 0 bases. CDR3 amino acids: CASSLLTGVNTEAFF. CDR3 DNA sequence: TGTGCCAGCAGCCTACTGACAGGGGTGAACACTGAAGCTTTCTTT.

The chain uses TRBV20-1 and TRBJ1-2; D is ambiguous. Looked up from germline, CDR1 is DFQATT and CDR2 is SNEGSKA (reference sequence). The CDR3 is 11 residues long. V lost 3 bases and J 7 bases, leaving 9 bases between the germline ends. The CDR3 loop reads CSARGRSGYTF. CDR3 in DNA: TGCAGTGCTAGGGGGAGAAGTGGCTACACCTTC.

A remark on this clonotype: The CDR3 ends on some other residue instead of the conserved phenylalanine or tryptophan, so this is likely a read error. The CDR3, as DNA: TGTGCCAGCACAGGGATGGAAGCCACTGAAGCTTTCCTT. Its protein product is CASTGMEATEAFL. The chain has TRBV7-2 and TRBJ1-1, with D tentatively TRBD1 (5 bases). The CDR3 spans 13 residues. Germline assignment: CDR1 SGHTA and CDR2 FQGNSA. Trimming shortened V by 7 bases and J by 4 bases, and 13 bases separated the two germline ends.

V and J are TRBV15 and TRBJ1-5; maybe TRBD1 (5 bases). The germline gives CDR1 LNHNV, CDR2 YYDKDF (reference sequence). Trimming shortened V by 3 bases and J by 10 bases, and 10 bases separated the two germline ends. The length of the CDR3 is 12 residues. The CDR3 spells CATSSEGDPQHF. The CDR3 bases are TGTGCCACCAGCAGCGAAGGGGACCCCCAGCATTTT. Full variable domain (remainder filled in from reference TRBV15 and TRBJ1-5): DAMVIQNPRYQVTQFGKPVTLSCSQTLNHNVMYWYQQKSSQAPKLLFHYYDKDFNNEADTPDNFQSRRPNTSFCFLDIRSPGLGDTAMYLCATSSEGDPQHFGDGTRLSIL.

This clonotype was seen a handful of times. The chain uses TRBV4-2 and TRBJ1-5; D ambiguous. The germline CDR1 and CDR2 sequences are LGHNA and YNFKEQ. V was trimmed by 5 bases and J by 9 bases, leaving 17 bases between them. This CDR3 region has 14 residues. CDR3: CASSDGSPRRPQHF. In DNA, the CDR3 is TGTGCCAGCAGCGATGGCTCCCCTCGGCGGCCCCAGCATTTT.

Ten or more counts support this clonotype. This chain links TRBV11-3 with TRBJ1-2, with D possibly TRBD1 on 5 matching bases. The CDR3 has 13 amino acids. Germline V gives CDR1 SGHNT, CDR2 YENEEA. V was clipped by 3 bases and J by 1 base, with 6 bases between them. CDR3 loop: CASSFGHNYGYTF. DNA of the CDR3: TGTGCCAGCAGCTTTGGACATAACTATGGCTACACCTTC.

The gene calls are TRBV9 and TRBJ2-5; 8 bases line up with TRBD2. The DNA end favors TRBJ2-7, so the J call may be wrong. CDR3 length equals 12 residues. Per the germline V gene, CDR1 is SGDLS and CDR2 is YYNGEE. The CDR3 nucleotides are TGTGCCAGCAATCGCGGGGGGCGCGAGCAGTACTTC. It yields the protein CASNRGGREQYF.

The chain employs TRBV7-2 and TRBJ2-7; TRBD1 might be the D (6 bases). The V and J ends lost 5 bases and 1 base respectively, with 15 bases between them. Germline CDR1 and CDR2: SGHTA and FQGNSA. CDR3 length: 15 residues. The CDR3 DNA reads TGTGCCAGCAGCCAAGACAGGACCCAGTCCTACGAGCAGTACTTC. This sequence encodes CASSQDRTQSYEQYF.

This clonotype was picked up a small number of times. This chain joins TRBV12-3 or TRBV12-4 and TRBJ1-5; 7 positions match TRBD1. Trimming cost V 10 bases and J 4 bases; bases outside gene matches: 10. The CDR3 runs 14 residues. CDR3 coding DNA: TGTGCCACCTCCGGGCAGGGGGTTAATCAGCCCCAGCATTTT. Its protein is CATSGQGVNQPQHF.

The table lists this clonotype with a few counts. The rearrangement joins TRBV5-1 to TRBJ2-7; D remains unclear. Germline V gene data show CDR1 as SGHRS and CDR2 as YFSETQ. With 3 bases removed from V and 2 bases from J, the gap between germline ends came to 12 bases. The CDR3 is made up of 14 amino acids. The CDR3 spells CASSSGRSTYEQYF. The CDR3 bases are TGCGCCAGCAGCTCAGGCAGGTCTACCTACGAGCAGTACTTC.

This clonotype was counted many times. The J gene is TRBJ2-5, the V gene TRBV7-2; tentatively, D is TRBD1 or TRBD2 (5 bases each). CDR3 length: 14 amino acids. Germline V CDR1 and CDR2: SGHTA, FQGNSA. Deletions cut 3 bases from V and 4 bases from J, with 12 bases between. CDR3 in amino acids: CASSLRGSGETQYF. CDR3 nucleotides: TGTGCCAGCAGCTTGAGGGGATCCGGAGAGACCCAGTACTTC.

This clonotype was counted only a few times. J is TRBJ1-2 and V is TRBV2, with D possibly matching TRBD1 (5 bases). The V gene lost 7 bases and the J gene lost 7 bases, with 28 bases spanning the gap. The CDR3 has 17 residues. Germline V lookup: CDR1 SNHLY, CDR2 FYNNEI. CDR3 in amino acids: CASKDKGADRLISGYTF. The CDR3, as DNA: TGTGCCAGCAAGGATAAAGGGGCAGATAGACTAATCAGTGGCTACACCTTC.

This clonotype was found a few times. The CDR3 reads CASSQAGTVYGYTF. The CDR3 bases are TGTGCCAGCAGCCAAGCCGGGACAGTCTATGGCTACACCTTC. V and J are TRBV3-1 and TRBJ1-2, with TRBD1 matching over 7 bases. The germline CDR1 and CDR2 sequences are LGHDT and YNNKEL (reference sequence). Trimming cost V 1 base and J 4 bases; bases outside gene matches: 3. This CDR3 region has 14 residues.

The CDR3 coding sequence is TGTGCCAGCAGCCCCGTCGGAGGGTCATCCCAAGAGACCCAGTACTTC. This sequence encodes CASSPVGGSSQETQYF. This chain uses TRBV7-9 with TRBJ2-5, with TRBD2 as a possible D gene (6 bases). There are 16 residues in the CDR3. CDR1 SEHNR and CDR2 FQNEAQ come from the germline V gene (reference sequence). Trimming pared 5 bases from V and 1 base from J, leaving 17 bases between.

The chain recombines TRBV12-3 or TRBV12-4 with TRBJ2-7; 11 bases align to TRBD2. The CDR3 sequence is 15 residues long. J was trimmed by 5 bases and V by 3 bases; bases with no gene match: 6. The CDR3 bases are TGTGCCAGCAGTTTTCTAGCGGGAGGTGTAAACGAGCAGTACTTC. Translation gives CASSFLAGGVNEQYF.

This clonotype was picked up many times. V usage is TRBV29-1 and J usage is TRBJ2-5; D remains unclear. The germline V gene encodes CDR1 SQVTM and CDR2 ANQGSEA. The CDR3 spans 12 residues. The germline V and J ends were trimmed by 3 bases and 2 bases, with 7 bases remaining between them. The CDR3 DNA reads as TGCAGCGTTGAGCACCGACAAGAGACCCAGTACTTC. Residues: CSVEHRQETQYF.

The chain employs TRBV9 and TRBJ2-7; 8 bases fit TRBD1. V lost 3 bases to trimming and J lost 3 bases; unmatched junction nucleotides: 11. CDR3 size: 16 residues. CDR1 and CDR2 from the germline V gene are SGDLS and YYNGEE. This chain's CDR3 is CASSATTGQGLYEQYF. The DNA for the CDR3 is TGTGCCAGCAGCGCCACTACCGGACAGGGCCTCTACGAGCAGTACTTC.

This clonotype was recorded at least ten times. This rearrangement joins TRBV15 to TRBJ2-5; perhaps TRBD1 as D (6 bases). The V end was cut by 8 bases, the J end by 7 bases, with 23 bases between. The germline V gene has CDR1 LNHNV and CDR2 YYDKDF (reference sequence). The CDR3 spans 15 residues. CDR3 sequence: CATGAGTHAPRTQYF. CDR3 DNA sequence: TGTGCCACCGGAGCCGGGACACATGCCCCCAGGACCCAGTACTTC. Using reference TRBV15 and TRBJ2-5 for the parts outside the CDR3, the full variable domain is DAMVIQNPRYQVTQFGKPVTLSCSQTLNHNVMYWYQQKSSQAPKLLFHYYDKDFNNEADTPDNFQSRRPNTSFCFLDIRSPGLGDTAMYLCATGAGTHAPRTQYFGPGTRLLVL.

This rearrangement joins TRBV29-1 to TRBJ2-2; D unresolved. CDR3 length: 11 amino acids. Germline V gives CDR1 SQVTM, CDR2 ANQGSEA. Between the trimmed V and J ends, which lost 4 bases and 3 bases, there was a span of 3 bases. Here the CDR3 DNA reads TGCAGCGTTGCAGACACCGGGGAGCTGTTTTTT. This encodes CSVADTGELFF.

The CDR3 DNA follows: TGTGCCAGCAGCTTAGGAGCCGCCCAGGGCTACACCTTC. Its translation is CASSLGAAQGYTF. The chain employs TRBV7-9 and TRBJ1-2; D call uncertain. Germline lookup yields CDR1 SEHNR and CDR2 FQNEAQ (reference sequence). CDR3 length equals 13 residues. V dropped 1 base and J dropped 8 bases, with 11 bases sitting between them.

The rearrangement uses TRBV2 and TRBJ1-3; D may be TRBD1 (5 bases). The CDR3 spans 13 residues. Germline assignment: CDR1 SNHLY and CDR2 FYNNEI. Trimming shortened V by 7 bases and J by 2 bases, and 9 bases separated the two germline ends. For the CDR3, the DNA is TGTGCCAGCATTATGGGGGCTGGAAACACCATATATTTT. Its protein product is CASIMGAGNTIYF.

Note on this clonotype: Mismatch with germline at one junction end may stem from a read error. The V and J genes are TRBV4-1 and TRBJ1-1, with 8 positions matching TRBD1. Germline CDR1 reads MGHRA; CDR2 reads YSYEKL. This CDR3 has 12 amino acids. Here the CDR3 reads CASSPPTGELSF. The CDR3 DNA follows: TGCGCCAGCAGCCCCCCGACAGGGGAGCTTTCCTTT.

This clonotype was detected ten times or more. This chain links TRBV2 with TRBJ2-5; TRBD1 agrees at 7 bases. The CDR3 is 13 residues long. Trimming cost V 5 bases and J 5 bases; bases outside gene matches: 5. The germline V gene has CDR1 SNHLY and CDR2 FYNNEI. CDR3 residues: CASSFGRGETQYF. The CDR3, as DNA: TGTGCCAGCAGTTTTGGCAGGGGGGAGACCCAGTACTTC.

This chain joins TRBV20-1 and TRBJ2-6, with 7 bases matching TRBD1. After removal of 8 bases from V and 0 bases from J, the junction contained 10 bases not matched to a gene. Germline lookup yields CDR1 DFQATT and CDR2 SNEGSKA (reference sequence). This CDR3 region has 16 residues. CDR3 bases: TGCAGTACGAGGGACAGTCGGGACTCTGGGGCCAACGTCCTGACTTTC. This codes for CSTRDSRDSGANVLTF.